This T cell receptor beta chain was identified in a study of shared clonotypes between healthy human individuals (dated by TCRdb to about 2020). A note on the overall study: A few men and two women, aged 18 to 49 years, made up the cohort. Per donor, three plates each were used for CD4 naive and CD4 memory, two for CD8 naive, and one for CD8 memory. To estimate repertoire size and how much clonotype sharing occurs between individuals, the study deeply sequenced the blood TCR repertoires of roughly 5 healthy adults. To increase sequencing depth and limit assay-specific biases, TCR repertoire library preparation and sequencing were carried out by different laboratories using diverse techniques. Each donor's leukapheresis produced roughly between about 0.9 and 9.5 billion PBMCs.

The donors were healthy, HIV-negative adults with no recently reported acute infections or vaccinations. All donors were Caucasian adults living in Nashville, Tennessee, USA. Magnetic negative selection was used to enrich CD4+ T cells, after which naive cells were positively selected on CD45RA and the negative fraction became the memory subset. Blood was obtained by leukapheresis, after which PBMCs were separated by Ficoll-Histopaque density gradient centrifugation and cryopreserved in liquid nitrogen vapor phase. Analytical flow cytometry was used to check the purity and quantity of every magnetically sorted T cell population. Genomic DNA was isolated from each sorted fraction and quantified by UV absorbance on a Nanodrop 2000c. The V and J ends are trimmed by 6 bases and 4 bases, leaving 13 bases between them. From a lookup of the germline V gene, CDR1 and CDR2 are MDHEN and SYDVKM. Spanning cysteine to phenylalanine, the CDR3 consists of 14 amino acids. The only DNA kept is the CDR3, 42 bases in frame from the first base.

Points on this clone: What antigen it recognizes has not been identified. No base quality information exists; no much larger clone differs at one position.

Using the deep immunoSEQ assay, TCR CDR3 regions were amplified from genomic DNA by multiplex PCR. For each cell subset, the extracted genomic DNA was distributed evenly across all wells of several immunoSEQ 96-well plates, and each plate served as one replicate. For sorted subsets, around 200 ng genomic DNA, equal to 30,000 or so T cell genomes, was loaded into each replicate PCR. Purified libraries were quantified with a Qubit 3.0 fluorometer, sized on a Bioanalyzer 2100, and re-quantified with the KAPA Library Quantification kit. A separate single-read 150-cycle Illumina NextSeq 550 flow cell was used to sequence each immunoSEQ 96-well plate. For the original study's pipeline: Because the immunoSEQ output held only junctional sequences and lacked quality scores, the filtering could not match the filtering applied to full-length reads. Sequences were annotated with PyIR, a Python wrapper for IgBLAST v1.9, and V/J genes and CDR3 were assigned using IMGT germline references. Reads with weak V/J assignments (E-value above 1e-6), missing CDR3, stop codons, out-of-frame junctions, or ambiguous translated residues were removed. A V3J clonotype was defined by an identical inferred V gene, J gene, and CDR3 amino acid sequence. The percentage overlap between two repertoires was calculated by dividing the number of shared unique clonotypes by the size of the smaller repertoire. Repertoire richness was assessed with RTK rarefaction, the Chao1 estimator, and Recon v2.1 estimates of unobserved clonotypes. Generation probabilities were computed with OLGA for all TCRbeta clonotypes obtained by the gDNA method from a few donors. This immuneACCESS table, as held by TCRdb, lists in-frame sequences with V and J called but not all clones. Of the missing ones, under half trace to an unresolved V gene in checked studies; the others have no known cause. V and J calls plus clone size are reproduced from that table; the DNA served to infer D and trimming. This sample lists 2 million to 2.5 million clones; approximately 94% were detected once. The ten biggest clones cover about 0.13% of the sample.

Beyond this particular receptor, the publication reports: Incomplete sequencing was indicated by rarefaction of sorted-subset datasets, despite the large sequencing depth. Only blood was sampled, and tissue TCR repertoires likely differ from those in blood. The genetic and exposure-history diversity represented was limited by the small number of donors. Pairwise subsampling led to the expectation that sequencing depth would affect the degree of clonotype sharing among donors. Approximately 4.8% of naive CD4, 3.5% of naive CD8, about 2.4% of memory CD4, and around 0.4% of memory CD8 clonotypes were shared across several donors. Estimated clonotype richness was generally larger for naive than for memory subsets. Compared with non-shared clonotypes, clonotypes shared by all four sorted-subset donors had higher generation probabilities.

The clonotype comes from a man aged 18 to 30 in good health. The sequence links TRBV28 to TRBJ1-3, and the D gene may be TRBD1, 6 bases matching. Sequenced: naive CD4+ T cells sorted from blood. Per the publication, the cell subset or site label means: CD45RA+ positively selected. The CDR3 sequence is CASSPNRDGNTIYF. The DNA sequence is given as TGTGCCAGCAGCCCAAACAGGGACGGAAACACCATATATTTT.